This TCR beta chain was documented in a study of blood T cell repertoires in COVID-19. Turning to the study itself: PBMCs, B-cell-depleted T cells, or T cells provided the cDNA or gDNA that made up the material.

Authors' analysis steps: Reference gene primer amplification yielded estimated nucleated cell counts. Generated by immunoSEQ multiplex PCR, the TCRdb table keeps only in-frame clones and is missing some. V and J calls plus clone size are reproduced from that table; the DNA served to infer D and trimming. The table has more than 150,000 clones, about 86% seen once; the top ten hold 13% to 15%. The clonotype was recovered from a man under 40 with active or convalescent COVID-19. Sequencing was carried out using peripheral blood.

The CDR3 DNA sequence: TGTGCCAGCAGCCCTAGGGACAGAACCTACAATGAGCAGTTCTTC. It encodes CASSPRDRTYNEQFF. The chain has TRBV9 and TRBJ2-1; 7 nucleotides match TRBD1. Trimming at V came to 4 bases and at J to 2 bases, leaving 6 bases not matched to a gene. The germline V gene encodes CDR1 SGDLS and CDR2 YYNGEE. CDR3 size: 15 residues.